Below are 28 T cell receptor beta chains sequenced from a single sample in a study of cytomegalovirus exposure and HLA in healthy donors. The PCR was carried out with 60 Vbeta primers and 13 Jbeta primers. Method: immunoSEQ multiplex PCR; TCRdb's copy keeps in-frame clones and lacks some. The data hold about 180,000 clones, with roughly four fifths observed a single time. The sequencing input was PBMCs. These receptors all stem from a man between 18 and 35 years old in good health and CMV-seronegative.

The chain links TRBV4-1 to TRBJ2-1, with D possibly being TRBD2 (6 bases). This CDR3 has 15 residues. Between the trimmed V and J ends, which lost 1 base and 0 bases, there was a span of 7 bases. The germline V gene has CDR1 MGHRA and CDR2 YSYEKL. CDR3 residues: CASSQVGSSYNEQFF. CDR3 in DNA: TGCGCCAGCAGCCAAGTCGGGAGCTCCTACAATGAGCAGTTCTTC.

The chain joins TRBV29-1 to TRBJ2-2; D not certain. The length of the CDR3 is 11 residues. Looked up from germline, CDR1 is SQVTM and CDR2 is ANQGSEA. V was pared by 6 bases and J by 6 bases, with 8 bases between. The CDR3 loop is CSVRSAGELFF. The CDR3 DNA sequence: TGCAGCGTGCGAAGTGCCGGGGAGCTGTTTTTT.

This clone was recorded once. This rearrangement joins TRBV10-3 to TRBJ2-3; 8 bases align to TRBD2. Germline V gives CDR1 ENHRY, CDR2 SYGVKD. This CDR3 spans 14 amino acids. J gave up 4 bases and V 8 bases, and 8 bases lay outside the gene matches. CDR3 bases: TGTGCCATCGAGGGTGCCGGGGGGGCAGATACGCAGTATTTT. It is translated as CAIEGAGGADTQYF.

The rearrangement joins TRBV9 to TRBJ2-7; D gene uncertain. There are 13 residues in the CDR3. The V gene's germline CDR1 is SGDLS and CDR2 YYNGEE. The germline V and J ends were trimmed by 4 bases and 7 bases, with 15 bases remaining between them. The CDR3 DNA follows: TGTGCCAGCAGCCCCGAGCAGTTGCGGGAGCAGTACTTC. Its translation is CASSPEQLREQYF.

V usage is TRBV6-1 and J usage is TRBJ1-1; maybe TRBD1 (6 bases). The CDR3 is 15 residues long. From germline, CDR1 is MNHNS and CDR2 SASEGT. Trimming took 3 bases from V and 2 from J, leaving 13 bases between them. This chain's CDR3 is CASSDWTGGNTEAFF. As DNA, the CDR3 is TGTGCCAGCAGTGATTGGACGGGGGGCAACACTGAAGCTTTCTTT.

CDR3 protein: CASSLEGLAATDTQYF. As DNA, the CDR3 is TGTGCCAGCAGCTTAGAGGGACTAGCGGCCACAGATACGCAGTATTTT. The chain uses TRBV7-2 and TRBJ2-3; 11 nucleotides agree with TRBD2. From germline, CDR1 is SGHTA and CDR2 FQGNSA. V shed 1 base, J shed 2 bases, and the junction held 2 bases outside the gene matches. The CDR3 sequence is 16 residues long.

The table lists this clone with a count of one. The chain uses TRBV30 and TRBJ2-7; weak D call: TRBD1 (6 bases). Between the trimmed V and J ends, which lost 4 bases and 0 bases, there was a span of 16 bases. This CDR3 has 15 amino acids. CDR1 is GTSNPN, CDR2 SVGIG, per germline (reference sequence). The CDR3, as DNA: TGTGCCTGGACCAGAGTAGACAGGACCTCCTACGAGCAGTACTTC. Its translation: CAWTRVDRTSYEQYF. Full variable domain (rest looked up from reference TRBV30 and TRBJ2-7): SQTIHQWPATLVQPVGSPLSLECTVEGTSNPNLYWYRQAAGRGLQLLFYSVGIGQISSEVPQNLSASRPQDRQFILSSKKLLLSDSGFYLCAWTRVDRTSYEQYFGPGTRLTVT.

The chain has TRBV18 and TRBJ2-2; D unresolved. Trimming shortened V by 6 bases and J by 6 bases, and 11 bases separated the two germline ends. The CDR3 is 13 residues long. The V gene's germline CDR1 is KGHSH and CDR2 LQKENI. Here the CDR3 reads CASSIGTAGELFF. In DNA form, the CDR3 reads TGTGCCAGCTCGATTGGCACCGCCGGGGAGCTGTTTTTT.

This rearrangement joins TRBV5-4 to TRBJ2-1, with TRBD2 matching 14 bases. The trim removed 3 bases at V and 8 bases at J, leaving 7 bases unmatched. This CDR3 region has 16 residues. The germline V gene encodes CDR1 SGHNT and CDR2 YYREEE (reference sequence). The CDR3: CASSWRLAGGGDEQFF. The CDR3 DNA follows: TGTGCCAGCAGCTGGAGACTAGCGGGAGGGGGGGATGAGCAGTTCTTC.

The chain links TRBV5-8 to TRBJ1-2; 9 nucleotides align to TRBD1. Germline V gene data show CDR1 as SGHTS and CDR2 as YDEGEE. The CDR3 runs 14 residues. The trim removed 5 bases at V and 7 bases at J, leaving 9 bases unmatched. The CDR3 loop is CASSPGQGSSGYTF. CDR3 in DNA: TGTGCCAGCAGTCCCGGACAGGGGAGCAGTGGCTACACCTTC.

The genes are TRBV2 and TRBJ2-7; 7 nucleotides match TRBD1. With V trimmed by 7 bases and J by 4 bases, 10 bases remained unmatched. CDR1 SNHLY and CDR2 FYNNEI come from the germline V gene. The CDR3 contains 14 residues. CDR3 amino acids: CASTIEGAGYEQYF. For the CDR3, the DNA is TGTGCCAGCACCATAGAGGGGGCGGGTTACGAGCAGTACTTC.

The rearrangement joins TRBV11-2 to TRBJ2-7; possibly TRBD2 for D (5 bases). The germline V gene has CDR1 SGHAT and CDR2 FQNNGV. CDR3 length equals 16 residues. Trimming stripped 5 bases from V and 0 bases from J, with 17 bases between. CDR3 sequence reads: CASSPPGGWVSYEQYF. CDR3 nucleotides: TGTGCCAGCAGCCCACCCGGCGGGTGGGTCTCCTACGAGCAGTACTTC.

V gene TRBV28 combines with J gene TRBJ2-7; 9 nucleotides align to TRBD2. CDR1 is MDHEN, CDR2 SYDVKM, per germline. This CDR3 has 16 amino acids. V lost 6 bases to trimming and J lost 5 bases; unmatched junction nucleotides: 14. The CDR3 sequence is CASSPNLAGRRDEQYF. The CDR3 nucleotides are TGTGCCAGCAGCCCTAACCTAGCGGGGAGGCGGGACGAGCAGTACTTC. The full variable domain, with the rest looked up from reference TRBV28 and TRBJ2-7, is DVKVTQSSRYLVKRTGEKVFLECVQDMDHENMFWYRQDPGLGLRLIYFSYDVKMKEKGDIPEGYSVSREKKERFSLILESASTNQTSMYLCASSPNLAGRRDEQYFGPGTRLTVT.

The rearrangement links TRBV19 to TRBJ2-7, with 10 nucleotides matching TRBD2. This CDR3 is 14 amino acids long. CDR1 and CDR2 from the germline V gene are LNHDA and SQIVND (reference sequence). V was clipped by 3 bases and J by 5 bases; unmatched bases: 4. The CDR3 region has the DNA TGTGCCAGTAGTATCAGCGGGGGGGCCAACGAGCAGTACTTC. Translating it yields CASSISGGANEQYF.

There are a few counts of this clone. The CDR3 sequence is CASSPRQGTSTDTQYF. For the CDR3, the DNA is TGTGCCAGCAGCCCTCGACAGGGAACTAGCACAGATACGCAGTATTTT. This rearrangement joins TRBV9 to TRBJ2-3, with 7 nucleotides matching TRBD1. In germline, CDR1 is SGDLS, CDR2 YYNGEE. V shed 4 bases and J 0 bases; nucleotides not matched to a gene: 8. The CDR3 contains 16 residues. The whole variable domain, filled in from reference TRBV9 and TRBJ2-3, reads DSGVTQTPKHLITATGQRVTLRCSPRSGDLSVYWYQQSLDQGLQFLIQYYNGEERAKGNILERFSAQQFPDLHSELNLSSLELGDSALYFCASSPRQGTSTDTQYFGPGTRLTVL.

V is TRBV4-1 and J is TRBJ2-3; D may be TRBD2 (5 bases). The CDR3 is 17 residues long. With 1 base removed from V and 7 bases from J, the gap between germline ends came to 21 bases. Per the germline V gene, CDR1 is MGHRA and CDR2 is YSYEKL. In DNA form, the CDR3 reads TGCGCCAGCAGCCAAGGGGAGACTGGGTCTGTGAGGAATACGCAGTATTTT. This gives the protein CASSQGETGSVRNTQYF.

This clone occurred once. This chain connects TRBV9 to TRBJ2-2, with no clear D. Germline V gives CDR1 SGDLS, CDR2 YYNGEE. Trimming shortened V by 4 bases and J by 7 bases, and 17 bases separated the two germline ends. This CDR3 region has 15 residues. The CDR3 nucleotides are TGTGCCAGCAGCCCTGGTACTCCCCAAAGCGGGGAGCTGTTTTTT. It encodes CASSPGTPQSGELFF.

The chain joins TRBV15 to TRBJ1-1; 9 positions match TRBD1. After removal of 3 bases from V and 5 bases from J, the junction contained 7 bases not matched to a gene. In germline, CDR1 is LNHNV, CDR2 YYDKDF (reference sequence). This CDR3 is 15 amino acids long. DNA for the CDR3: TGTGCCACCAGCAGTCCGGGACAGGGATGGACTGAAGCTTTCTTT. Translating it yields CATSSPGQGWTEAFF.

This sequence joins TRBV7-9 and TRBJ2-3, with a possible D match to TRBD2 (5 bases). This CDR3 is 15 amino acids long. Germline assignment: CDR1 SEHNR and CDR2 FQNEAQ (reference sequence). Trimming pared 2 bases from V and 3 bases from J, leaving 12 bases between. The CDR3 sequence: CASSLLERATDTQYF. The CDR3, as DNA: TGTGCCAGCAGCTTATTGGAGAGGGCTACAGATACGCAGTATTTT.

V and J are TRBV11-2 and TRBJ2-7; D might be TRBD1 (5 bases). CDR3 size: 17 residues. Germline V gives CDR1 SGHAT, CDR2 FQNNGV. V was shortened by 5 bases and J by 3 bases, with 23 bases between the two germline ends. DNA of the CDR3: TGTGCCAGCAGCGACCTACGGACCGGACAAGGGGTCTACGAGCAGTACTTC. It specifies CASSDLRTGQGVYEQYF.

The chain employs TRBV7-9 and TRBJ1-1; D may be TRBD1 (5 bases). V shed 5 bases and J shed 1 base, with 11 bases lying between them. The CDR3 is 14 residues long. The germline gives CDR1 SEHNR, CDR2 FQNEAQ (reference sequence). The CDR3 DNA is TGTGCCAGCAGCACCCGAACAGGGAACACTGAAGCTTTCTTT. It is translated as CASSTRTGNTEAFF.

J is TRBJ1-6 and V is TRBV5-1; 7 bases are shared with TRBD1. Trimming cost V 2 bases and J 8 bases; bases outside gene matches: 7. The CDR3 covers 15 residues. Germline V lookup: CDR1 SGHRS, CDR2 YFSETQ. Here the CDR3 reads CASSLETGVDSPLHF. The DNA for the CDR3 is TGCGCCAGCAGCTTAGAAACAGGGGTGGATTCACCCCTCCACTTT.

V gene TRBV30 combines with J gene TRBJ1-5; 9 bases are a match to TRBD1. The junction had 6 bases not matched to a gene; V was cut back by 3 bases and J by 0 bases. In germline, CDR1 is GTSNPN, CDR2 SVGIG (reference sequence). The CDR3 loop spans 16 amino acids. This chain's CDR3 is CAWRHGTGNSNQPQHF. The CDR3 region has the DNA TGTGCCTGGAGACACGGGACAGGGAATAGCAATCAGCCCCAGCATTTT.

This sequence joins TRBV7-2 and TRBJ2-7; TRBD2 aligns across 12 bases. The CDR3 totals 14 residues. Germline V CDR1 and CDR2: SGHTA, FQGNSA. V was pared by 8 bases and J by 2 bases, with 4 bases of the junction left unmatched. CDR3 region: CASSSSGGAYEQYF. Here the CDR3 DNA reads TGTGCCAGCTCATCTAGCGGGGGGGCCTACGAGCAGTACTTC. The full variable domain, with the rest looked up from reference TRBV7-2 and TRBJ2-7, is GAGVSQSPSNKVTEKGKDVELRCDPISGHTALYWYRQSLGQGLEFLIYFQGNSAPDKSGLPSDRFSAERTGGSVSTLTIQRTQQEDSAVYLCASSSSGGAYEQYFGPGTRLTVT.

V gene TRBV27 combines with J gene TRBJ2-7; the D gene is possibly TRBD2 (7 bases). Looked up from germline, CDR1 is MNHEY and CDR2 is SMNVEV (reference sequence). The CDR3 totals 13 residues. Trimming removed 2 bases from V and 6 bases from J, with 11 bases in between. CDR3 in DNA: TGTGCCAGCAGTTTAAGGGAGGGGGGCGAGCAGTACTTC. Translating it yields CASSLREGGEQYF.

V and J are TRBV19 and TRBJ2-3; D gene ambiguous. The V gene lost 5 bases and the J gene lost 2 bases, with 8 bases spanning the gap. The CDR3 length is 13 residues. CDR1 LNHDA and CDR2 SQIVND come from the germline V gene (reference sequence). CDR3 loop: CASSSGLTDTQYF. CDR3 in DNA: TGTGCCAGTAGTTCGGGTCTCACAGATACGCAGTATTTT. Variable domain in full (rest from reference TRBV19 and TRBJ2-3): DGGITQSPKYLFRKEGQNVTLSCEQNLNHDAMYWYRQDPGQGLRLIYYSQIVNDFQKGDIAEGYSVSREKKESFPLTVTSAQKNPTAFYLCASSSGLTDTQYFGPGTRLTVL.

The chain is built from TRBV30 and TRBJ2-7; TRBD2 might be the D (6 bases). V lost 0 bases and J 5 bases, leaving 14 bases between the germline ends. Germline V gives CDR1 GTSNPN, CDR2 SVGIG (reference sequence). The CDR3 consists of 14 residues. CDR3 sequence reads: CAWSVSGGAHEQYF. The CDR3 DNA is TGTGCCTGGAGTGTAAGTGGAGGGGCCCACGAGCAGTACTTC.

The chain recombines TRBV10-3 with TRBJ1-5; no reliable D call. Per germline, CDR1 ENHRY and CDR2 SYGVKD. V shed 4 bases and J shed 3 bases, with 7 bases lying between them. The CDR3 loop spans 13 amino acids. The chain's CDR3 is CAISGADNQPQHF. The CDR3 region has the DNA TGTGCCATCAGTGGGGCTGACAATCAGCCCCAGCATTTT.